One sample yielded the 29 T cell receptor beta chains listed below, sequenced in a study of CD8 T cells in ankylosing spondylitis. TCRdb independently ran MiXCR on the 5' RACE reads; one entry per CDR3 protein. The table has around 230,000 distinct CDR3 sequences, approximately 8.4% seen once; the top ten hold roughly 4.9%. Specimen: blood, either unsorted or a sorted T cell fraction (not recorded which). Receptors originate from a female donor with ankylosing spondylitis or in good health (not recorded which).

V and J are TRBV7-2 and TRBJ1-2; D unclear. Deletions cut 1 base from V and 4 bases from J, with 10 bases between. The CDR3 spans 14 residues. Germline V gene data show CDR1 as SGHTA and CDR2 as FQGNSA. CDR3 in DNA: TGTGCCAGCAGCTTAGAAGGCAGGATCTATGGCTACACCTTC. It codes for CASSLEGRIYGYTF.

The V and J genes are TRBV7-9 and TRBJ2-1, with D unclear. The V and J ends lost 2 bases and 12 bases respectively, with 8 bases between them. CDR1 and CDR2 from the germline V gene are SEHNR and FQNEAQ (reference sequence). The CDR3 is 11 amino acids. The CDR3 region has the DNA TGTGCCAGCAGCTTATCGGATTGGCAGTTCTTC. Amino acid sequence: CASSLSDWQFF. Filled out from reference TRBV7-9 and TRBJ2-1, the complete variable domain reads DTGVSQNPRHKITKRGQNVTFRCDPISEHNRLYWYRQTLGQGPEFLTYFQNEAQLEKSRLLSDRFSAERPKGSFSTLEIQRTEQGDSAMYLCASSLSDWQFFGPGTRLTVL.

This clonotype was observed once. The chain joins TRBV29-1 to TRBJ1-3, with 7 bases that match TRBD1. The germline CDR1 and CDR2 sequences are SQVTM and ANQGSEA. With V trimmed by 6 bases and J by 0 bases, 5 bases remained unmatched. The CDR3 totals 14 residues. CDR3 sequence reads: CSVAGGGSGNTIYF. The CDR3 nucleotides read TGCAGCGTCGCAGGGGGGGGCTCTGGAAACACCATATATTTT.

This clonotype appeared a single time. Written as DNA, the CDR3 is TGTGCCAGCGCTGGGGGTAGCGGGAGGGCGGGGGAGCAGTTCTTC. Its translation is CASAGGSGRAGEQFF. The chain uses TRBV6-1 and TRBJ2-1; 11 nucleotides match TRBD2. The CDR3 loop spans 15 amino acids. Per germline, CDR1 MNHNS and CDR2 SASEGT. Losses at the gene ends were 8 bases for V and 10 bases for J; bases not matched to a gene: 13.

Many counts were recorded for this clonotype. The V gene is TRBV6-2 or TRBV6-3, the J gene TRBJ2-1, with TRBD2 identical over 9 bases. The germline V gene has CDR1 MNHEY and CDR2 SVGEGT. The CDR3 totals 13 residues. With 8 bases clipped from V and 10 bases from J, the junction kept 9 bases outside the gene matches. CDR3 sequence reads: CASAAGGPGEQFF. The CDR3 coding sequence is TGTGCCAGCGCGGCGGGAGGGCCGGGGGAGCAGTTCTTC.

This clonotype has just one count. This may stem from a read error, because a much larger clone lies one nucleotide away. The chain links TRBV30 to TRBJ2-5; D tentatively fits TRBD1 or TRBD2 (6 bases each). The CDR3 runs to 13 residues. Trimming removed 5 bases at V and 4 bases at J, with 14 bases between. Looked up from germline, CDR1 is GTSNPN and CDR2 is SVGIG (reference sequence). The CDR3 sequence: CAWVWGAGETQYF. CDR3 bases: TGTGCCTGGGTTTGGGGGGCAGGAGAGACCCAGTACTTC.

This clonotype was seen at least ten times. DNA for the CDR3: TGCGCCAGCAGCCCGGGTGGCGGGAGATATGAGCAGTTCTTC. It yields the protein CASSPGGGRYEQFF. The chain is built from TRBV5-1 and TRBJ2-1, with 7 bases lining up with TRBD2. J lost 8 bases, V lost 4 bases, and 9 bases had no gene match. Germline lookup yields CDR1 SGHRS and CDR2 YFSETQ. There are 14 residues in the CDR3. Based on the CDR3 plus reference TRBV5-1 and TRBJ2-1, the full variable domain is KAGVTQTPRYLIKTRGQQVTLSCSPISGHRSVSWYQQTPGQGLQFLFEYFSETQRNKGNFPGRFSGRQFSNSRSEMNVSTLELGDSALYLCASSPGGGRYEQFFGPGTRLTVL.

The chain is built from TRBV30 and TRBJ2-2; TRBD2 matches 7 bases. Germline CDR1 GTSNPN, CDR2 SVGIG (reference sequence). The CDR3 sequence is 13 residues long. The junction had 6 bases not matched to a gene; V was cut back by 4 bases and J by 7 bases. The CDR3 bases are TGTGCCTGGAAGGGGCGGGAGAACGGGGAGCTGTTTTTT. Translating gives CAWKGRENGELFF.

In its sample, this clonotype was seen many times. The rearrangement joins TRBV5-4 to TRBJ2-3; no firm D call. This CDR3 contains 13 residues. Per the germline V gene, CDR1 is SGHNT and CDR2 is YYREEE (reference sequence). V shed 5 bases and J shed 5 bases, with 12 bases lying between them. CDR3 DNA sequence: TGTGCCAGCAGATTCGAGTGGGGAGATACGCAGTATTTT. Translated, it gives CASRFEWGDTQYF.

This clonotype has ten or more counts. This chain's CDR3 is CASSLATRVRGGELFF. Here the CDR3 DNA reads TGTGCCAGCAGCTTAGCGACAAGGGTGCGGGGCGGGGAGCTGTTTTTT. This chain joins TRBV7-2 and TRBJ2-2; possibly TRBD2 for D (6 bases). Deletions cut 0 bases from V and 7 bases from J, with 15 bases between. The CDR3 loop spans 16 amino acids. Germline loops: CDR1 SGHTA, CDR2 FQGNSA. Based on the CDR3 plus reference TRBV7-2 and TRBJ2-2, the full variable domain is GAGVSQSPSNKVTEKGKDVELRCDPISGHTALYWYRQSLGQGLEFLIYFQGNSAPDKSGLPSDRFSAERTGGSVSTLTIQRTQQEDSAVYLCASSLATRVRGGELFFGEGSRLTVL.

This clonotype was counted at least ten times. This chain uses TRBV18 with TRBJ2-1, with D perhaps matching TRBD1 (6 bases). Germline-derived CDR1 and CDR2 are KGHSH and LQKENI. The length of the CDR3 is 11 residues. Trimming removed 2 bases at V and 12 bases at J, with 8 bases between. The CDR3 is CASSPDRRQFF. The CDR3 nucleotides read TGTGCCAGCTCACCAGACAGGCGGCAGTTCTTC.

The sample holds many counts of this clonotype. CDR3 amino acids: CSASVRQGGTQYF. The CDR3 coding sequence is TGCAGTGCTAGTGTGCGGCAGGGCGGGACCCAGTACTTC. The gene calls are TRBV20-1 and TRBJ2-5; perhaps TRBD1 as D (5 bases). The CDR3 consists of 13 residues. V gave up 3 bases and J gave up 7 bases, with 15 bases separating them. Germline CDR1 DFQATT, CDR2 SNEGSKA (reference sequence).

This clonotype was seen repeatedly, ten times or more. The V and J genes are TRBV6-1 and TRBJ2-5; D is perhaps TRBD2 (5 bases). This CDR3 spans 15 amino acids. Germline V gene lookup returns CDR1 MNHNS and CDR2 SASEGT. Trimming stripped 8 bases from V and 1 base from J, with 17 bases between. In DNA form, the CDR3 reads TGTGCCAGCCGGGAAGGTCCCGCACCCCAAGAGACCCAGTACTTC. Translated, it gives CASREGPAPQETQYF.

This clonotype was seen only a few times. The chain couples TRBV9 to TRBJ2-3; 7 bases align to TRBD2. This CDR3 region has 16 residues. V shed 1 base, J shed 3 bases, and the junction held 8 bases outside the gene matches. CDR1 and CDR2 from the germline V gene are SGDLS and YYNGEE. DNA for the CDR3: TGTGCCAGCAGCGTAAGAGCGGGACGGGGGACAGATACGCAGTATTTT. Translation: CASSVRAGRGTDTQYF.

This clonotype was found once. The gene calls are TRBV5-6 and TRBJ1-1; D perhaps matches TRBD1 (5 bases). CDR3 length equals 14 residues. CDR1 SGHDT and CDR2 YYEEEE come from the germline V gene. V was cut by 4 bases and J by 0 bases, with 10 bases left in between. The CDR3 nucleotides read TGTGCCAGCAGCCCGGGACTCTTGAACACTGAAGCTTTCTTT. Encoded protein: CASSPGLLNTEAFF.

The CDR3 loop reads CASSSSGKSYEQYF. CDR3 nucleotide sequence: TGCGCCAGCAGCTCAAGCGGGAAATCCTACGAGCAGTACTTC. The chain carries TRBV5-1 and TRBJ2-7; 7 bases are a match to TRBD2. CDR1 is SGHRS, CDR2 YFSETQ, per germline. The V segment lost 3 bases and the J segment 1 base; nucleotides outside the gene matches: 4. This CDR3 has 14 amino acids.

The chain employs TRBV10-3 and TRBJ2-1; 14 bases match TRBD2. CDR1 is ENHRY and CDR2 is SYGVKD in the germline V gene. This CDR3 contains 20 residues. V lost 0 bases to trimming and J lost 8 bases; unmatched junction nucleotides: 15. The chain's CDR3 is CAISESMGLAGVGHVDEQFF. The CDR3 nucleotides read TGTGCCATCAGTGAGTCGATGGGACTAGCGGGAGTGGGACATGTGGATGAGCAGTTCTTC.

This clonotype was found many times. The chain joins TRBV20-1 to TRBJ2-1; 11 bases are a match to TRBD1. Trimming cost V 6 bases and J 8 bases; bases outside gene matches: 15. CDR3 size: 16 residues. Germline V gene data show CDR1 as DFQATT and CDR2 as SNEGSKA (reference sequence). The CDR3 spells CSARTGGWDYTDEQFF. In DNA, the CDR3 is TGCAGTGCGAGGACAGGGGGCTGGGACTACACGGATGAGCAGTTCTTC.

Ten or more counts support this clonotype. The chain combines TRBV5-1 with TRBJ2-7; D perhaps matches TRBD2 (6 bases). The germline V gene has CDR1 SGHRS and CDR2 YFSETQ. Trimming left V 6 bases short and J 4 bases short, with 17 bases between. This CDR3 spans 14 amino acids. In DNA form, the CDR3 reads TGCGCCAGCACCGACCTTGGGACTCCATACGAGCAGTACTTC. This gives the protein CASTDLGTPYEQYF.

This clonotype was picked up many times. The chain employs TRBV5-1 and TRBJ2-1, with 9 bases aligning to TRBD2. The CDR3 totals 18 residues. The V segment lost 0 bases and the J segment 5 bases; nucleotides outside the gene matches: 12. Germline lookup yields CDR1 SGHRS and CDR2 YFSETQ. The CDR3 loop reads CASSLDGSGRFANNEQFF. DNA of the CDR3: TGCGCCAGCAGCTTGGATGGTAGCGGGAGATTCGCAAACAATGAGCAGTTCTTC. The entire variable domain, with the rest obtained from reference TRBV5-1 and TRBJ2-1, is as follows: KAGVTQTPRYLIKTRGQQVTLSCSPISGHRSVSWYQQTPGQGLQFLFEYFSETQRNKGNFPGRFSGRQFSNSRSEMNVSTLELGDSALYLCASSLDGSGRFANNEQFFGPGTRLTVL.

In this sample, this clonotype turned up many times. The chain carries TRBV6-1 and TRBJ2-3; either TRBD1 or TRBD2 may fit D (6 bases each). The V end lost 4 bases, the J end lost 5 bases, and 16 bases lay between the germline ends. The germline V gene encodes CDR1 MNHNS and CDR2 SASEGT. The CDR3 runs to 15 residues. The CDR3 loop reads CASSVGGPLRDTQYF. CDR3 sequence (DNA): TGTGCCAGCAGTGTAGGGGGGCCCTTAAGAGATACGCAGTATTTT.

This clonotype was picked up many times. CDR3 nucleotide sequence: TGTGCCTGGAGTATGGCAGGGGTCCGAGATACGCAGTATTTT. It is translated as CAWSMAGVRDTQYF. The chain couples TRBV30 to TRBJ2-3; TRBD1 might be the D (6 bases). The germline gives CDR1 GTSNPN, CDR2 SVGIG (reference sequence). V was cut by 2 bases and J by 5 bases, with 14 bases left in between. This CDR3 has 14 amino acids.

In its sample, this clonotype was seen many times. This chain connects TRBV29-1 to TRBJ2-3, with no clear D. V lost 7 bases and J 0 bases, leaving 11 bases between the germline ends. The CDR3 is 13 amino acids. CDR1 is SQVTM and CDR2 is ANQGSEA in the germline V gene. DNA for the CDR3: TGCAGCGCGACGGGTCCAAGCACAGATACGCAGTATTTT. Translating it yields CSATGPSTDTQYF.

Many counts were recorded for this clonotype. The J gene is TRBJ1-1, the V gene TRBV5-1; D is unclear. V was cut by 0 bases and J by 3 bases, with 9 bases left in between. This CDR3 region has 14 residues. Germline values: CDR1 SGHRS, CDR2 YFSETQ. The CDR3 nucleotides read TGCGCCAGCAGCTTGGGCGGGCCCCACACTGAAGCTTTCTTT. This encodes CASSLGGPHTEAFF.

This clonotype was observed at least ten times. V and J are TRBV6-2 or TRBV6-3 and TRBJ1-1; D call uncertain. The germline CDR1 and CDR2 sequences are MNHEY and SVGEGT. The CDR3 runs 14 residues. V lost 7 bases and J lost 1, with 13 bases in between. CDR3 bases: TGTGCCAGCACCCCGGACTTCACGAACACTGAAGCTTTCTTT. It encodes CASTPDFTNTEAFF.

A note on this clonotype: A much larger clone lies a single base off, so this may be a read error. The rearrangement links TRBV6-5 to TRBJ1-1, with 8 positions matching TRBD1. CDR1 and CDR2 (germline): MNHEY, SVGAGI. Losses at the gene ends were 5 bases for V and 0 bases for J; bases not matched to a gene: 5. The CDR3 has 15 residues. The chain's CDR3 is CASSTRQGMNTEAFF. CDR3 nucleotide sequence: TGTGCCAGCAGTACTCGACAGGGGATGAACACTGAAGCTTTCTTT.

This clonotype was counted at least ten times. The chain is built from TRBV25-1 and TRBJ2-2; 9 positions match TRBD2. The V segment lost 4 bases and the J segment 5 bases; nucleotides outside the gene matches: 5. CDR1 and CDR2 (germline): MGHDK, SYGVNS. This CDR3 spans 15 amino acids. CDR3 loop: CASSGSGSGTGELFF. In nucleotides, the CDR3 is TGTGCCAGCAGTGGTAGCGGGAGCGGGACCGGGGAGCTGTTTTTT.

The chain links TRBV20-1 to TRBJ1-6; 7 bases are shared with TRBD1. With 6 bases clipped from V and 7 bases from J, the junction kept 12 bases outside the gene matches. Germline CDR1 reads DFQATT; CDR2 reads SNEGSKA (reference sequence). The CDR3 loop spans 15 amino acids. The CDR3 loop is CSAGPRQGGNSPLHF. The CDR3 DNA follows: TGCAGTGCAGGCCCCAGGCAGGGGGGGAATTCACCCCTCCACTTT.

The table lists this clonotype with many counts. This chain links TRBV20-1 with TRBJ2-3; D is uncertain. Germline assignment: CDR1 DFQATT and CDR2 SNEGSKA (reference sequence). V lost 5 bases to trimming and J lost 6 bases, with 9 bases between them. This CDR3 is built from 11 residues. The CDR3 sequence: CSAADFDTQYF. DNA of the CDR3: TGCAGTGCTGCCGACTTCGATACGCAGTATTTT.